This record covers a single T cell receptor (beta chain). The antigen remains unidentified. TRB rearrangements spanning V, D and J were amplified using mixed TRB-A/B primers. TCRdb re-called the multiplex PCR reads through MiXCR, storing one row per CDR3 protein. This sample yields approximately 3,100 distinct CDR3 sequences, of which 20% to 30% are seen a single time; 8.7% belongs to the top ten. Amplification of TCR beta used genomic DNA extracted from peripheral blood. V was clipped by 5 bases and J by 5 bases; unmatched bases: 5. The CDR3 runs to 13 residues. Looked up from germline, CDR1 is ENHRY and CDR2 is SYGVKD. The data were obtained in a study of T cell repertoires in aging, cancer and after chemotherapy. The overall study: Six age groups, ranging from 30 or younger to 70 or older, included the donors. Study conclusions and caveats: Across the chemotherapy interval, each cancer cohort showed higher median generation probability, suggesting thymic rebound. In cancer patients, declining TCR diversity with age involved lost richness and lost evenness. Untreated cancer patients had significantly lower blood TCR diversity than age-matched healthy donors.

This TCR derives from a human donor with a solid tumor. The chain has TRBV10-3 and TRBJ1-1, with 7 positions matching TRBD1. The specimen sequenced was blood. DNA for the CDR3: TGTGCCATCAGTTCGGACAGGATTACTGAAGCTTTCTTT. Residues: CAISSDRITEAFF.